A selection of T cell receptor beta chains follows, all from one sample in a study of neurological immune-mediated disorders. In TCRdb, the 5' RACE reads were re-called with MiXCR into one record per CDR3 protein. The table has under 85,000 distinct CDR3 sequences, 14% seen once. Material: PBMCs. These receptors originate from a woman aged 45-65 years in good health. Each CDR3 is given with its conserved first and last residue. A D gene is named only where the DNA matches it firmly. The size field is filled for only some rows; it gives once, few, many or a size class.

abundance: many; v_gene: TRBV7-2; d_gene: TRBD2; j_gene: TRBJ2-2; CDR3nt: TGTGCCAGCAGCTCCGGGACTAGCGGCGCCGGGGAGCTGTTTTTT; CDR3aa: CASSSGTSGAGELFF
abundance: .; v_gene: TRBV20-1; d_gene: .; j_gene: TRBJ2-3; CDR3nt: TGCAGTGCTAGAATGAGGGATACGCAGTATTTT; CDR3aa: CSARMRDTQYF
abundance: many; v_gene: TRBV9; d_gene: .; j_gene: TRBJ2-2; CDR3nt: TGTGCCAGCAGCGTAGTCCCGGGCACCGGGGAGCTGTTTTTT; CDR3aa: CASSVVPGTGELFF
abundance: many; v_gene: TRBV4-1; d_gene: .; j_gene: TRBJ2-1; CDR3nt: TGCGCCAGCAGCCAAGACCTCAGTCCAACCTACAATGAGCAGTTCTTC; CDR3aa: CASSQDLSPTYNEQFF
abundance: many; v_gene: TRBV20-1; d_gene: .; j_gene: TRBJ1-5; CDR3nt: TGCAGTGCTTCCGGGACACCGTCCCTCCATCAGCCCCAGCATTTT; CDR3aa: CSASGTPSLHQPQHF
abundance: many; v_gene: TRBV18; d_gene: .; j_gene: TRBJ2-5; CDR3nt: TGTGCCAGCTCACCTCAGCGCGTGGAGACCCAGTACTTC; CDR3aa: CASSPQRVETQYF
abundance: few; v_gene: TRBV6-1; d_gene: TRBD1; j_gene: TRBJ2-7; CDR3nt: TGTGCCAGCACCGGGACAGGGAGCTCCTACGAGCAGTACTTC; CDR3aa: CASTGTGSSYEQYF
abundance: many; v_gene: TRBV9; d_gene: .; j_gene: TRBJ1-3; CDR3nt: TGTGCCAGCACCATCGGAGTACAATCGGGAAACACCATATATTTT; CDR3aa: CASTIGVQSGNTIYF
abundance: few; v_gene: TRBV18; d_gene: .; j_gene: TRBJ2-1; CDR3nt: TGTGCCAGTCAACAGGCAGGCTCCTACAATGAGCAGTTCTTC; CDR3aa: CASQQAGSYNEQFF
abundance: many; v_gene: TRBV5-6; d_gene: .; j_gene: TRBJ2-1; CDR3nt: TGTGCCAGCAGCTTTCCCCTCCGCGGGCGGTCTGGCGCCAGCTCCTACAATGAGCAGTTCTTC; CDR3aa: CASSFPLRGRSGASSYNEQFF
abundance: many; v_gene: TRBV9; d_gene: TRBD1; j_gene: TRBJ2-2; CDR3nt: TGTGCCAGCAGCTCTAGTGGGACAGTGAACACCGGGGAGCTGTTTTTT; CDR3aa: CASSSSGTVNTGELFF
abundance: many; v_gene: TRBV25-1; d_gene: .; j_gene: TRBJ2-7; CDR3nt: TGTGCCAGCAGTGACCCCAGGATCTACGAGCAGTACTTC; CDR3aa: CASSDPRIYEQYF
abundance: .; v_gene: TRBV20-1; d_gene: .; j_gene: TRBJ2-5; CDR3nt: TGCAGTGCTAGAGATCGAGCGAGGGGGGAGACCCAGTACTTC; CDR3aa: CSARDRARGETQYF
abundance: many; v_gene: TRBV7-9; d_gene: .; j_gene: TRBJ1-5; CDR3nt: TGTGCCAGCAGCTTAGCGGGTGATCAGCCCCAGCATTTT; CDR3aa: CASSLAGDQPQHF
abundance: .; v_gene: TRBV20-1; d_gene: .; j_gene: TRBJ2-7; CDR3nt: TGCAGTGCTAGATCGGATAACTACGAGCAGTACTTC; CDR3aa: CSARSDNYEQYF
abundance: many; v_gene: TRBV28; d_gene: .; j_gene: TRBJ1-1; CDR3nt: TGTGCCAGCAGTTCCCCGCTAGGGGGTGAGAGAGCTTTCTTT; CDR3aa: CASSSPLGGERAFF
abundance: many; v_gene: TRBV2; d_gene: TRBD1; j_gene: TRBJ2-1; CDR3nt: TGTGCCACAGCAGGGGGCAGGGGGTACAATGAGCAGTTCTTC; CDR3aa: CATAGGRGYNEQFF
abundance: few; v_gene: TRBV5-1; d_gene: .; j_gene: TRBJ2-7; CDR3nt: TGCGCCAGCAGCTTGGTGGTCGACTACGAGCAGTACTTC; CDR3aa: CASSLVVDYEQYF
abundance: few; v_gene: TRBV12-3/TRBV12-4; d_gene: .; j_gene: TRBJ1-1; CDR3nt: TGTGCCAGCAGTCCGCTTTCAGGGAGGAAAAGAACTGAAGCTTTCTTT; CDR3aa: CASSPLSGRKRTEAFF
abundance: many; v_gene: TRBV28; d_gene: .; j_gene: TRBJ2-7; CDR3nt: TGTGCCAGCAGTCCTGGAGGGTATGGGCCCTACGAGCAGTACTTC; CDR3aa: CASSPGGYGPYEQYF
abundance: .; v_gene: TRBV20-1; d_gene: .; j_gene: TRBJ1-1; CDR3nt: TGCAGTGCTAGACACCGAGGCCCCGCGTCGGCTTTCTTT; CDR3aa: CSARHRGPASAFF
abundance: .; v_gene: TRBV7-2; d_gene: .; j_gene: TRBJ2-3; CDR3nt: TGTGCCAGCAGTCGACTTTCTAGAGGGGGGGCCGGAGATACGCAGTATTTT; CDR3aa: CASSRLSRGGAGDTQYF
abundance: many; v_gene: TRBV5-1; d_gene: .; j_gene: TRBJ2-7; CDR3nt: TGCGCCAGCAGCTTGTTTGATAGAGAACAAGGGTACGAGCAGTACTTC; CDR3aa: CASSLFDREQGYEQYF
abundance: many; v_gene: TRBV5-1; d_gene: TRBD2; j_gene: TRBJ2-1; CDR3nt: TGCGCCAGCAGCACCGGGGGGAATGGGGATGAGCAGTTCTTC; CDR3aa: CASSTGGNGDEQFF
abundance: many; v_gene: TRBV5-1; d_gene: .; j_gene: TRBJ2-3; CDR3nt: TGCGCCAGCAGCTTCCAATACGACACAGATACGCAGTATTTT; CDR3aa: CASSFQYDTDTQYF
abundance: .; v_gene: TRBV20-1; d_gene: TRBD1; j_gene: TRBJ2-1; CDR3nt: TGCATTGCGCGACCCCGGGACAGGGGACACCATGAGCAGTTCTTC; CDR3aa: CIARPRDRGHHEQFF
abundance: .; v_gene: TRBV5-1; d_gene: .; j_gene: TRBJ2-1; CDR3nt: TGCGCCAGCAGCCCGGAGTACTACAATGAGCAGTTCTTC; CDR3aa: CASSPEYYNEQFF
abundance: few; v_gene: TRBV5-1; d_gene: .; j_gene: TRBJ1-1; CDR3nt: TGCGCCAGCAGCTCCGGGAACACTGAAGCTTTCTTT; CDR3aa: CASSSGNTEAFF
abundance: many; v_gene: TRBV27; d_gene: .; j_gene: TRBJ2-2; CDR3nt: TGTGCCAGCAGTCTCCTGCGCGGGGAGCTGTTTTTT; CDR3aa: CASSLLRGELFF
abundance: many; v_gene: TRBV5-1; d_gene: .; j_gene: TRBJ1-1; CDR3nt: TGCGCCAGCAGCTTGGGAGGGGTAAGTTCGGGCACTGAAGCTTTCTTT; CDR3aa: CASSLGGVSSGTEAFF
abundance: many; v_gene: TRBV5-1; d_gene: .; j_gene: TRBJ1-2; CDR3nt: TGCGCCAGCAGCACAGGGAGTACTAACTATGGCTACACCTTC; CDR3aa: CASSTGSTNYGYTF
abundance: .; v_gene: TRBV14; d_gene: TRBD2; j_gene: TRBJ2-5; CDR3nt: TGTGCCAGCAGCCAAGATCCGGGACTAGCGTTGATCCAAGAGACCCAGTACTTC; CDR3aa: CASSQDPGLALIQETQYF
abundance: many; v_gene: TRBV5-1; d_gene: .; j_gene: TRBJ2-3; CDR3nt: TGCGCCAGCAGCTTGCCGGGGATGAGCACAGATACGCAGTATTTT; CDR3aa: CASSLPGMSTDTQYF
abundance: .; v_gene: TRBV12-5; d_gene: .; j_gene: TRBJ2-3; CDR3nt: TGTGCTAGTGGGACCCAACCCGGGACGCGAGATACGCAGTATTTT; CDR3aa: CASGTQPGTRDTQYF
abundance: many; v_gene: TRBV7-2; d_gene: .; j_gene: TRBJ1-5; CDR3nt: TGTGCCAGCAGCTTATTGGGAGAGCCCCAGCATTTT; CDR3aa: CASSLLGEPQHF
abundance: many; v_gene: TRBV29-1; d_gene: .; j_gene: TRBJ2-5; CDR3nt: TGCAGCGCCCCAGGGGCAGGGCGATGGACCCAGTACTTC; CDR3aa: CSAPGAGRWTQYF
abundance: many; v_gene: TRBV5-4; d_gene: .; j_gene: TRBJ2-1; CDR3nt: TGTGCCAGCAGCTTAGGTGGGAGCTCCTACAATGAGCAGTTCTTC; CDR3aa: CASSLGGSSYNEQFF
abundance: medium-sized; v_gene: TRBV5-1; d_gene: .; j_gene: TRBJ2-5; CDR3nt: TGCGCCAGCAGCCGAGACCAGGGACGGGAGACCCAGTACTTC; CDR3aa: CASSRDQGRETQYF
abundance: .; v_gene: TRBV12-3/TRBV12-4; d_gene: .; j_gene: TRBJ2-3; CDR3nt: TGTGCCAGCAGCCTCCACGGGGGGCGGGCAGATACGCAGTATTTT; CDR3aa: CASSLHGGRADTQYF
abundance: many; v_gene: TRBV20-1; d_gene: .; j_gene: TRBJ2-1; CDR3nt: TGCAGTGCTGGCCTGCTGACTAGTTTTGAGCAGTTCTTC; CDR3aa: CSAGLLTSFEQFF
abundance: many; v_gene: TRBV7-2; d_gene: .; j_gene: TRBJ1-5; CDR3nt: TGTGCCAGCAGCTCCCAGGGTAGCAATCAGCCCCAGCATTTT; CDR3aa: CASSSQGSNQPQHF
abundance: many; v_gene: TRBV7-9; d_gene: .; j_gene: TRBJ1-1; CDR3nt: TGTGCCAGCAGCGCCTTAACAGGGTATAACACTGAAGCTTTCTTT; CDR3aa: CASSALTGYNTEAFF
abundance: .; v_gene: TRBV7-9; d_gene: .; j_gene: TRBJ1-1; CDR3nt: TGTGCCAGCAGCTCCGGGCAGGGGTCCACTGAAGCTTTCTTT; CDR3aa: CASSSGQGSTEAFF
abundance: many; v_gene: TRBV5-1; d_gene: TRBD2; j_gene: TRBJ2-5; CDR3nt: TGCGCCAGCTTCCCGGGACTAGCGGATCAAGAGACCCAGTACTTC; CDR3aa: CASFPGLADQETQYF
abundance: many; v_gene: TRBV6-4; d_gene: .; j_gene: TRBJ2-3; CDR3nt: TGTGCCAGCAGTGACCCGGGCCACTCGAAAAGGTATTTT; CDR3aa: CASSDPGHSKRYF
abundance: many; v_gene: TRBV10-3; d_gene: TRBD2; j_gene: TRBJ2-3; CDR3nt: TGTGCCATCAGTGTACGGGAGGGGAGCACAGATACGCAGTATTTT; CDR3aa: CAISVREGSTDTQYF
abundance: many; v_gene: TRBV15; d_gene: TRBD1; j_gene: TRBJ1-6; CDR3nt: TGTGCCACCAGCAGAGCTGGGGACAGTAATTCACCCCTCCACTTT; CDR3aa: CATSRAGDSNSPLHF
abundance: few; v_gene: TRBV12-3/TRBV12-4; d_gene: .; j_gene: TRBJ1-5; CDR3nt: TGTGCCAGCAGTCTTACGCAGGGCTATAGCAATCAGCCCCAGCATTTT; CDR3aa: CASSLTQGYSNQPQHF
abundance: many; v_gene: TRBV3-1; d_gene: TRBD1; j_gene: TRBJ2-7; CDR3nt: TGTGCCAGCAGCCAAAGACAGGGTAACGAGCAGTACTTC; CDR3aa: CASSQRQGNEQYF
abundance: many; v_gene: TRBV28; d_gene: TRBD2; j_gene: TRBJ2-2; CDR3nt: TGTGCCAGCAGTTTCGGGCTAGCGGCTTACACCGGGGAGCTGTTTTTT; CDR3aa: CASSFGLAAYTGELFF
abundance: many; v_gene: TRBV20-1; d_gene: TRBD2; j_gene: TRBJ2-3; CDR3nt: TGCAGTGCCAGGCCCCTAACTAGCGGGGGGCCCCAGCATACGCAGTATTTT; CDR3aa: CSARPLTSGGPQHTQYF
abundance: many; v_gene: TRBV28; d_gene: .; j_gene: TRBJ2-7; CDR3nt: TGTGCCAGCGTTACAGGGACCTACGAGCAGTACTTC; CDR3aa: CASVTGTYEQYF
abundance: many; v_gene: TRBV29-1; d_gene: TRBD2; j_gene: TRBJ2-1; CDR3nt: TGCAGCGTTGCCCTTAGAGTAGCGGGAGGGGGCAAGCAGTTCTTC; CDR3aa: CSVALRVAGGGKQFF
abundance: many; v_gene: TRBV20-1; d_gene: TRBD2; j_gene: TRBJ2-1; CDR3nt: TGCAGTGCTCGATCACCGGGACTAGCGGGGGTCAACAATGAGCAGTTCTTC; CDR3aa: CSARSPGLAGVNNEQFF